The 15 T cell receptor beta chains below all came from one sample that was sequenced in a study of siplizumab effects on memory and regulatory T cells. The repertoire was sequenced with immunoSEQ multiplex PCR; TCRdb's copy has only in-frame clones and lacks some. The repertoire includes more than 85,000 clones, roughly 92% of them detected once, and approximately 1.2% sits in the top ten. The sample comprised CD4+ T cells sorted from blood. The receptors stem from a human donor in good health.

The CDR3 bases are TGTGCAAGTCGCCCGACGTCCATACTGCATGGCTACACCTTC. This translates into CASRPTSILHGYTF. The chain links TRBV12-2 to TRBJ1-2. TRBV12-2 counts as a pseudogene. This CDR3 is 14 amino acids long.

The CDR3 DNA reads as TGTGCCAGCAGGGAGGGGCTAGCGGCCAATGAGCAGTTCTTC. It is translated as CASREGLAANEQFF. This chain uses TRBV11-2 with TRBJ2-1; TRBD2 agrees at 7 bases. After removal of 6 bases from V and 6 bases from J, the junction contained 8 bases not matched to a gene. This CDR3 comprises 14 residues. The germline V gene encodes CDR1 SGHAT and CDR2 FQNNGV.

J is TRBJ2-7 and V is TRBV10-3; TRBD2 matches 10 bases. The CDR3 length is 14 residues. Germline CDR1 ENHRY, CDR2 SYGVKD. Trimming took 10 bases from V and 2 from J; bases not matched to a gene: 8. Written as DNA, the CDR3 is TGTGCCAGCGCCGTCCTAGCGGGAGCCTACGAGCAGTACTTC. Amino acid sequence: CASAVLAGAYEQYF.

DNA for the CDR3: TGTGCCAGCAGCGACACAGGTATCTCTGGAAACACCATATATTTT. Its protein is CASSDTGISGNTIYF. V gene TRBV5-6 combines with J gene TRBJ1-3; D is perhaps TRBD1 (5 bases). This CDR3 comprises 15 residues. With 4 bases removed from V and 0 bases from J, the gap between germline ends came to 11 bases. CDR1 is SGHDT and CDR2 is YYEEEE in the germline V gene.

The chain links TRBV6-1 to TRBJ2-7; 7 nucleotides agree with TRBD1. J gave up 3 bases and V 4 bases, and 9 bases lay outside the gene matches. The CDR3 sequence is 15 residues long. Germline V gene sequence: CDR1 MNHNS, CDR2 SASEGT. The CDR3 region has the DNA TGTGCCAGCAGTGGGACCGGGACAGCTATCTACGAGCAGTACTTC. This sequence encodes CASSGTGTAIYEQYF.

This clone turned up a few times. The rearrangement joins TRBV7-3 to TRBJ2-7; D remains unclear. Germline-derived CDR1 and CDR2 are SGHTA and FQGTGA. The CDR3 extends over 14 amino acids. The V gene lost 0 bases and the J gene lost 6 bases, with 12 bases spanning the gap. CDR3 loop: CASSLTRVPSEQYF. The DNA for the CDR3 is TGTGCCAGCAGCTTAACACGGGTCCCTTCCGAGCAGTACTTC.

The CDR3 here is CASSRDTNYGYTF. The CDR3 nucleotides read TGTGCCAGCAGCCGGGACACTAACTATGGCTACACCTTC. V usage is TRBV7-2 and J usage is TRBJ1-2; maybe TRBD1 (6 bases). CDR1 and CDR2 from the germline V gene are SGHTA and FQGNSA. The CDR3 consists of 13 residues. V lost 5 bases to trimming and J lost 0 bases, with 7 bases between them.

The chain links TRBV4-1 to TRBJ1-4, with 8 positions matching TRBD1. Germline CDR1 is MGHRA and CDR2 is YSYEKL. V lost 0 bases, J lost 7 bases, and 10 bases stayed unmatched. The CDR3 has 17 residues. This CDR3 reads CASSQDRGRGGSEKLFF. The CDR3 coding sequence is TGCGCCAGCAGCCAAGACAGGGGGCGCGGGGGGTCTGAAAAACTGTTTTTT.

The chain uses TRBV9 and TRBJ1-1; no reliable D call. Germline V CDR1 and CDR2: SGDLS, YYNGEE. Trimming pared 1 base from V and 10 bases from J, leaving 23 bases between. This CDR3 region has 16 residues. CDR3 in amino acids: CASSVLRMVLQLGAFF. The DNA for the CDR3 is TGTGCCAGCAGCGTACTGCGAATGGTCCTACAGCTCGGAGCTTTCTTT.

The V call is TRBV7-9, the J call TRBJ2-5; perhaps TRBD1 as D (6 bases). The CDR3 sequence is 14 residues long. Trimming stripped 6 bases from V and 0 bases from J, with 11 bases between. Germline lookup yields CDR1 SEHNR and CDR2 FQNEAQ (reference sequence). The CDR3 nucleotides read TGTGCCAGCAGTTCCGGGACATACCAAGAGACCCAGTACTTC. Its translation is CASSSGTYQETQYF.

CDR3 nucleotides: TGTGCCAGTAGTCAGGGGATGGGGTACACTGAAGCTTTCTTT. Encoded protein: CASSQGMGYTEAFF. This chain links TRBV19 with TRBJ1-1, with TRBD1 as a possible D gene (6 bases). The germline V and J ends were trimmed by 5 bases and 3 bases, with 13 bases remaining between them. CDR1 is LNHDA and CDR2 is SQIVND in the germline V gene (reference sequence). CDR3 length equals 14 residues.

This clone was found once. This chain connects TRBV2 to TRBJ2-5; 14 nucleotides match TRBD2. V lost 2 bases to trimming and J lost 12 bases; unmatched junction nucleotides: 5. Germline loops: CDR1 SNHLY, CDR2 FYNNEI. The CDR3 contains 14 residues. CDR3 in DNA: TGTGCCAGCAGTGAACGACTAGCGGGAGGGCCGGAGTACTTC. Translation: CASSERLAGGPEYF.

This clone has a single count. The chain has TRBV19 and TRBJ2-2; 8 bases agree with TRBD2. CDR1 is LNHDA and CDR2 is SQIVND in the germline V gene (reference sequence). Trimming at V came to 5 bases and at J to 4 bases, leaving 9 bases not matched to a gene. This CDR3 has 16 amino acids. CDR3 region: CASSLAGGSSTGELFF. In DNA, the CDR3 is TGTGCCAGTAGTCTCGCGGGGGGCAGCAGCACCGGGGAGCTGTTTTTT.

This clone showed up just once. The rearrangement joins TRBV19 to TRBJ2-7; D ambiguous. The CDR3 totals 15 residues. V lost 6 bases to trimming and J lost 4 bases, with 19 bases between them. Germline-derived CDR1 and CDR2 are LNHDA and SQIVND (reference sequence). The CDR3 DNA reads as TGTGCCAGTAGGGAAGGACCGGCCCTCGGTTACGAGCAGTACTTC. This translates into CASREGPALGYEQYF.

The chain recombines TRBV4-2 with TRBJ1-2, with D tentatively TRBD1 (6 bases). Germline V gives CDR1 LGHNA, CDR2 YNFKEQ. The CDR3 is 16 residues long. Trimming removed 1 base from V and 4 bases from J, with 16 bases in between. The CDR3 DNA is TGTGCCAGCAGCCAAGCACCCCCCACAGGGTCCTATGGCTACACCTTC. It yields the protein CASSQAPPTGSYGYTF.